The rows below give T cell receptor beta chains drawn from one sample of a study of cytomegalovirus exposure and HLA in healthy donors. Assay used: immunoSEQ multiplex PCR; TCRdb lists only in-frame clones, some missing. The table has around 100,000 clones, 70% to 85% seen once. The specimen was PBMCs. The receptors come from a woman in her forties in good health and CMV-seronegative. CDR3s leave out the opening cysteine and the closing phenylalanine or tryptophan. Each record gives: V gene, J gene, D gene, CDR3 protein. The D gene is left open where the match is weak.

TRBV6-5	TRBJ2-3	TRBD2	ASSYSIAGGSHTQY
TRBV5-4	TRBJ1-6	.	ASSLDPSRGIGISPLH
TRBV29-1	TRBJ1-2	.	SVEGLDGYT
TRBV19	TRBJ2-5	.	ASSIRGGGQETQY
TRBV9	TRBJ2-3	TRBD2	ASSTSGGLATQY
TRBV28	TRBJ2-1	TRBD1	ASSRTGGLLHSSNEQF
TRBV18	TRBJ2-3	TRBD1	ASEQGAIGTDTQY
TRBV9	TRBJ2-5	.	ASSVAGRGETQY
TRBV18	TRBJ1-2	TRBD1	ASSPAGQDLYGYT
TRBV27	TRBJ2-5	TRBD2	ASRSTGGQETQY
TRBV7-8	TRBJ2-6	TRBD1	ASSRQGTSGANVLT
TRBV7-2	TRBJ2-1	TRBD2	ASSLGASGSNEQF
TRBV7-2	TRBJ2-3	TRBD2	ASSQPTLRGSTDTQY
TRBV2	TRBJ2-7	.	AAGQSSYEQY
TRBV7-8	TRBJ2-3	.	ASSPQRRFHREDTQY
TRBV2	TRBJ2-7	TRBD2	ASQRGGFYEQY
TRBV28	TRBJ2-5	TRBD2	ASSDSGASGGAETQY
TRBV7-2	TRBJ2-3	TRBD2	ASSLDGGTTDTQY
TRBV19	TRBJ2-3	.	ASTQGGGANTDTQY
TRBV21-1	TRBJ1-5	.	ASSQISGHSNQPQH
TRBV7-2	TRBJ1-3	TRBD1	ASSLQTQGGNTIY
TRBV12-2	TRBJ1-1	.	ASRSEYRVLNTEAF
TRBV27	TRBJ1-2	.	ASSPRRGPNYGYT
TRBV4-2	TRBJ1-4	.	ASSQDLVGAEEKLF
TRBV28	TRBJ1-2	TRBD1	ASRGDRVYGYT
TRBV21-1	TRBJ1-6	.	ASSKDETGLYSPLH
TRBV6-5	TRBJ2-3	TRBD1	ASSRGTGPDTQY
TRBV28	TRBJ1-2	.	ASTYPRSNYGYT
TRBV29-1	TRBJ2-1	.	SVEESFNEQF
TRBV13	TRBJ2-6	TRBD1	ASSSGGTGNSGANVLT
TRBV30	TRBJ2-1	TRBD2	AWITREGLYNEQF
TRBV9	TRBJ1-2	TRBD1	ASAPALDRGGYT
TRBV11-3	TRBJ2-1	TRBD2	ASSLRSLAGAVYNEQF
TRBV7-9	TRBJ2-1	TRBD1	ASSLASGTDNYNEQF
TRBV4-1	TRBJ2-3	.	ASSQGAGGATDTQY
TRBV4-3	TRBJ2-7	.	ASSQARQSEQY
TRBV29-1	TRBJ2-1	TRBD1	SVEFSGTDILNEQF
TRBV7-6	TRBJ2-1	TRBD2	ASSLGRGDYNEQF
TRBV30	TRBJ2-1	TRBD2	AWSETGTTINEQF
TRBV15	TRBJ1-4	.	ATSRVGISEKLF
TRBV29-1	TRBJ2-5	TRBD1	SARTGVETQY
TRBV4-1	TRBJ1-2	.	ASSQVEVGNYGYT